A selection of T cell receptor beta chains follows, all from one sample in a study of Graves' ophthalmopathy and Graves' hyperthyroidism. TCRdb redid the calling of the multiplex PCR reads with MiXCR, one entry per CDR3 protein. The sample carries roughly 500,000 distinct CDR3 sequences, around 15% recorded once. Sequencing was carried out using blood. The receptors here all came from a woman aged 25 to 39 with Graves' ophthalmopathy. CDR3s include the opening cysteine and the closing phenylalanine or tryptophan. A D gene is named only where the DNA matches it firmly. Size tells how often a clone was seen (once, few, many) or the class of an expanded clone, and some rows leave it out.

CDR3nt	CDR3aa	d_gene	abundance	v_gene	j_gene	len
TGCGCCAGCAGCTTGGGCAGCATAGAGACCCAGTACTTC	CASSLGSIETQYF	NA	NA	TRBV5-1	TRBJ2-5	13
TGTGCCAGCAACCGGGCGGATTTC	CASNRADF	NA	few	TRBV2	TRBJ2-7	8
TGTGCCAGTAGTCCGGCCAGGGGCAATTCACCCCTCCACTTT	CASSPARGNSPLHF	NA	many	TRBV19	TRBJ1-6	14
TGTGCCAGCAGTTTTCGGTGGGACGGGGAGCTGTTTTTT	CASSFRWDGELFF	NA	many	TRBV27	TRBJ2-2	13
TGTGCCAGCAGCCTCGGGGAGGATTCACCCCTCCACTTT	CASSLGEDSPLHF	NA	many	TRBV12-3/TRBV12-4	TRBJ1-6	13
TGTGCCAGCAGCGTACTAGCGGGAGCAAGAGAGACCCAGTACTTC	CASSVLAGARETQYF	TRBD2	NA	TRBV5-5	TRBJ2-5	15
TGTGCCAGCAGTTCCCGGGACGGGAACACTGAAGCTTTCTTT	CASSSRDGNTEAFF	NA	few	TRBV2	TRBJ1-1	14
TGTGCCAGTAGTATAACTCCGAACACTGAATCTTTCTTT	CASSITPNTESFF	NA	NA	TRBV19	TRBJ1-1	13
TGCAGTGCCCCGGGGACAGGCCAGAACACTGAAGCTTTCTTT	CSAPGTGQNTEAFF	TRBD1	many	TRBV20-1	TRBJ1-1	14
TGTGCCAGCAGCCCCCAACCGGGTGGTCACACTGACGCTTTCTTT	CASSPQPGGHTDAFF	NA	NA	TRBV12-3/TRBV12-4	TRBJ1-1	15
TGTGCCAGCAGTGTTGAAATGGTGGGGCTCAATCAGCCCCAGCATTTT	CASSVEMVGLNQPQHF	NA	many	TRBV6-1	TRBJ1-5	16
TGTGCCAGCAGTTACTACGGGACGACTGAGGGCTACACCTTC	CASSYYGTTEGYTF	NA	many	TRBV6-5	TRBJ1-2	14
TGTGCCAGCACCCCGGGACAGGGGGCGGTTCAGCCCCAGCATTTT	CASTPGQGAVQPQHF	TRBD1	many	TRBV6-1	TRBJ1-5	15
TGTGCCAGCAGTTTAGGCGCCGGGGAGCTGTTTTTT	CASSLGAGELFF	NA	many	TRBV28	TRBJ2-2	12
TGTGCCAGCAGTGGGTGGGATTACTATGGCTACACCTTC	CASSGWDYYGYTF	NA	many	TRBV6-1	TRBJ1-2	13
TGTGCCAGCAGTTACTCGATGTTAGTGTCTACTGGCTACACCTTC	CASSYSMLVSTGYTF	NA	few	TRBV6-5	TRBJ1-2	15
TGTGCCTGGAGCGCCGAGGTACCTCAAGAGACCCAGTACTTC	CAWSAEVPQETQYF	NA	many	TRBV30	TRBJ2-5	14
TGTGCCAGCAGCGTCAGAAGGGGCTACGAGCAGTACTTC	CASSVRRGYEQYF	NA	many	TRBV11-2	TRBJ2-7	13
TGTGCCAGTATGGGGGACCCGGAGACGACGAGAGGGGCTTTCTTT	CASMGDPETTRGAFF	NA	NA	TRBV19	TRBJ1-1	15
TGTGCTAGTGGTGCTGTTGACGGTTACACTGAAGCTTTCTTT	CASGAVDGYTEAFF	NA	NA	TRBV12-5	TRBJ1-1	14
TGCGCCAGCAGCTCCCCCCCAGGATCAGGGACAGTTTACCAAGAGACCCAGTACTTC	CASSSPPGSGTVYQETQYF	TRBD1	NA	TRBV5-1	TRBJ2-5	19
TGTGCCAGCAGTTTGAAAAGGAGAGCTAACTATGGCTACACCTTC	CASSLKRRANYGYTF	NA	many	TRBV12-3/TRBV12-4	TRBJ1-2	15
TGTGCCAGCACCTGGAGGGACAAGGTCTACTTC	CASTWRDKVYF	NA	many	TRBV12-3/TRBV12-4	TRBJ2-7	11
TGTGCCACCAGTGACCTCGATGGGGGGAGCGGGGAGCTGTTTTTT	CATSDLDGGSGELFF	NA	few	TRBV24-1	TRBJ2-2	15
TGTGCCAGCAGCTTACAGGGGACCGTCGCAGGATACTTC	CASSLQGTVAGYF	NA	NA	TRBV7-9	TRBJ2-7	13